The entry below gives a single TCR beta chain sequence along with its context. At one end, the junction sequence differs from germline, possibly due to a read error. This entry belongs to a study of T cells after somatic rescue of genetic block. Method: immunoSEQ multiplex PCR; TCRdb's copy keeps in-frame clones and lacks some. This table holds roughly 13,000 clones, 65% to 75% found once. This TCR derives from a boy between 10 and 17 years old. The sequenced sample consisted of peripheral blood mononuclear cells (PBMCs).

CDR3: CASTLAGEGEGAHNEQFF. CDR3 bases: TGTGCCAGCACCTTAGCGGGAGAAGGGGAGGGGGCACACAATGAGCAGTTCTTC. The V call is TRBV11-2, the J call TRBJ2-1; 9 bases map to TRBD2. In germline, CDR1 is SGHAT, CDR2 FQNNGV. The CDR3 has 18 residues. Full variable domain (remainder filled in from reference TRBV11-2 and TRBJ2-1): EAGVAQSPRYKIIEKRQSVAFWCNPISGHATLYWYQQILGQGPKLLIQFQNNGVVDDSQLPKDRFSAERLKGVDSTLKIQPAKLEDSAVYLCASTLAGEGEGAHNEQFFGPGTRLTVL.